This section outlines one T cell receptor (beta chain) sequence together with its context. It has no known antigen specificity. There are no base qualities to consult, and no much larger clone falls within one base. This sample stems from a study of tumor and adjacent non-tumor tissue in lung cancer (dated by TCRdb to the late 2010s). About the full investigation: Patients with adenocarcinoma (around eleven), squamous cell carcinoma (2) and small cell lung cancer (1) were included in the cohort. Among the 15 or so patients, ages ranged from about 31 to 80 years, approximately ten were men and 5 were women, and disease was TNM stage I to III. Sequencing generated a total of 95 million to 150 million productive TCRbeta reads, averaging roughly 4.2 million reads per sample. For each patient, one tumor sample and one normal lung sample were taken, giving approximately 29 paired specimens that underwent TCRbeta CDR3 sequencing. Bulk TCRbeta repertoires were compared between lung tumor tissue and matched distant non-tumor lung tissue obtained from more than twelve lung cancer patients. Results and caveats for the whole study, not just this receptor: Peripheral blood was not sequenced, so blood TCRbeta repertoires in these lung cancer patients were not examined. Neither the sequencing platform nor unique molecular identifiers are named or mentioned anywhere in the methods. TCR diversity (inverse Simpson) was significantly higher in tumor than in normal lung tissue (about 400 vs 150, P = 0.0075, Mann-Whitney U test). A significantly larger cumulative share of the repertoire was made up by the top 100 clones in normal lung than in tumor tissue. With only about 14 patients in the cohort, the authors noted that larger samples and more detailed clinical data are needed. Significantly higher TCR diversity was found in younger patients, and higher tumor TCR diversity was associated with shorter overall and disease-free survival.

The CDR3 sequence holds 18 residues, the cysteine and phenylalanine included. The sequence is cut down to CDR3 DNA, 54 bases in frame from base 1. Taken from the germline V gene, the CDR1 and CDR2 loops are ENHRY and SYGVKD. Relative to germline, V is missing 6 bases and J is missing 0 bases, with 12 bases of the junction outside any gene match. RNA was isolated from bulk, unsorted tissue, and RNA quality was assessed with a NanoDrop ND-1000 and an Agilent 2100. The donors were newly diagnosed lung cancer patients admitted for thoracic surgery in China from August to November 2014 who had not received prior chemotherapy. Patients with previous radiotherapy or chemotherapy, or with another concurrent cancer, were excluded from the study. Pieces of surgical tissue measuring roughly 1-2.2 cm3 were kept in RNAlater solution and held at -80 degrees C until needed. Library prep was done by multiplex PCR. Sequenced using an Illumina HiSeq 2500. TCRbeta libraries were constructed through three rounds of nested PCR with primers (Table S4) according to protocols adapted from ARM-PCR. Before sequencing, PCR products of 200-500 bp were excised from the gel and purified with the QIAquick gel extraction kit. Per the source publication's procedure: Trimmomatic was used to clean the reads, FLASH was used to merge the reads into complete CDR3 sequences, and MiTCR was used to assign the reads to V(D)J germline segments. VDJtools was used to compute clonal diversity as the inverse Simpson's index. In-frame sequences without a premature stop codon were defined as productive reads. The public reads were quality trimmed at Q25 with fastp and then assembled into clones with MiXCR by TCRdb, keeping productive beta chains. CDR3 protein sequences are deduplicated, and each keeps its most common genes and DNA. TCRdb, not the original authors, processed these V and J calls. The sample table lists 81,000 or so distinct CDR3 sequences, 75% to 90% of them with a count of one. The top ten constitute less than 15% of the sample.

The TCR comes from a woman aged 45-65 years with non-small cell lung cancer. The sequence links TRBV10-3 to TRBJ1-3; 9 central nucleotides agree with TRBD1. The specimen was lung tumor tissue. The CDR3 amino acid sequence is: CAISDMGTGPSSGNTIYF. The bases read TGTGCCATCAGCGACATGGGGACAGGGCCAAGCTCTGGAAACACCATATATTTT.